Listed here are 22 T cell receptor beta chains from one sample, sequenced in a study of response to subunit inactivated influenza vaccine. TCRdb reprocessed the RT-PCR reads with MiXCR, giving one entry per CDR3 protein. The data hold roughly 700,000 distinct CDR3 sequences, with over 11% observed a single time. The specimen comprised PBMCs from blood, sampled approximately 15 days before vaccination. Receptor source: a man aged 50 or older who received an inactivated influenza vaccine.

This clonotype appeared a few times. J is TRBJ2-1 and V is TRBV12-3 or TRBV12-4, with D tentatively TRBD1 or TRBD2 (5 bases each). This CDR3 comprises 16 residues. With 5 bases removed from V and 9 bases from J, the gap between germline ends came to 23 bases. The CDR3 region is CASSAPGTREVGEQFF. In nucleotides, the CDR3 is TGTGCCAGCAGTGCCCCCGGGACCAGAGAAGTGGGTGAGCAGTTCTTC.

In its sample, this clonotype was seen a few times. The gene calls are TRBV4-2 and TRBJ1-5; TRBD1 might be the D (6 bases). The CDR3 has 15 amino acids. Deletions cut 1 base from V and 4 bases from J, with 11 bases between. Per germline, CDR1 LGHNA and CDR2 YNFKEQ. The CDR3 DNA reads TGTGCCAGCAGCCAAGCAACAGGGCGAAATCAGCCCCAGCATTTT. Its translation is CASSQATGRNQPQHF.

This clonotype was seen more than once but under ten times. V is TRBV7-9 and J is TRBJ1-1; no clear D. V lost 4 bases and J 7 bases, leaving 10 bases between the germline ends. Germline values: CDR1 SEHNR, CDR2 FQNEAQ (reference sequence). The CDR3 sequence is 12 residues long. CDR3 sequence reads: CASSSGMGEAFF. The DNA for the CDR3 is TGTGCCAGCAGCTCCGGGATGGGTGAAGCTTTCTTT.

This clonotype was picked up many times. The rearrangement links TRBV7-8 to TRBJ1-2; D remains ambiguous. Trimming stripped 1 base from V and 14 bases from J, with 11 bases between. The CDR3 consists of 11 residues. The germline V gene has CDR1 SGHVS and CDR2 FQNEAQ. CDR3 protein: CASSLDGLWTF. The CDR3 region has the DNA TGTGCCAGCAGCTTAGACGGACTATGGACCTTC. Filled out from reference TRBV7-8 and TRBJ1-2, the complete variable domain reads GAGVSQSPRYKVAKRGQDVALRCDPISGHVSLFWYQQALGQGPEFLTYFQNEAQLDKSGLPSDRFFAERPEGSVSTLKIQRTQQEDSAVYLCASSLDGLWTFGSGTRLTVV.

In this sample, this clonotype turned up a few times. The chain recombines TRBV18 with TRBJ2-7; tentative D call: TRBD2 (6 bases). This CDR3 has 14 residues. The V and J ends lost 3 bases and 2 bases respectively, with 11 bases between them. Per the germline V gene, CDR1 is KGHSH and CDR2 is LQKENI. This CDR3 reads CASSPPGLPYEQYF. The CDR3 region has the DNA TGTGCCAGCTCACCCCCGGGACTCCCCTACGAGCAGTACTTC.

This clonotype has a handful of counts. CDR3 DNA: TGTGCCAGCAGCCTCGGGACGAGAGTTCAAGAGACCCAGTACTTC. Translating it yields CASSLGTRVQETQYF. The chain is built from TRBV7-9 and TRBJ2-5; D may match TRBD1 or TRBD2 (5 bases each). Germline V gives CDR1 SEHNR, CDR2 FQNEAQ (reference sequence). V was trimmed by 5 bases and J by 2 bases, leaving 15 bases between them. This CDR3 region has 15 residues.

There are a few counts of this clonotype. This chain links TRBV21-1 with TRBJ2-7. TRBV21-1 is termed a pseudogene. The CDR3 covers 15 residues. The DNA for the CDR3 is TGTGCCAGCAGCAAAGTGGACCGAGAATTCTACGAGCAGTACTTC. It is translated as CASSKVDREFYEQYF.

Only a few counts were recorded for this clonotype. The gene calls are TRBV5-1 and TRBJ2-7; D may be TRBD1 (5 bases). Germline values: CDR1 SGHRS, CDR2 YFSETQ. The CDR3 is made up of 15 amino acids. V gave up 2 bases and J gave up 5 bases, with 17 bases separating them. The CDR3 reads CASSLQGAIEDEQYF. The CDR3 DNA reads TGCGCCAGCAGCTTACAAGGGGCGATAGAGGACGAGCAGTACTTC.

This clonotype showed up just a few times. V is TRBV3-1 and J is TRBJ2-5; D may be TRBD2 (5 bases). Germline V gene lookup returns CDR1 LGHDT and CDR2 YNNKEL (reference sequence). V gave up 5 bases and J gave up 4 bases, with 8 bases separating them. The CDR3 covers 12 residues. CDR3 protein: CASSDEGETQYF. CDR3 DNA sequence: TGTGCCAGCAGCGATGAGGGAGAGACCCAGTACTTC.

The CDR3 sequence: CASSFVRYEQYF. In DNA, the CDR3 is TGTGCCAGCAGTTTCGTTCGCTACGAGCAGTACTTC. The rearrangement uses TRBV28 and TRBJ2-7; no clear D. Between the trimmed V and J ends, which lost 3 bases and 3 bases, there was a span of 6 bases. Germline CDR1 MDHEN, CDR2 SYDVKM. The CDR3 loop spans 12 amino acids.

The CDR3: CASSQFTDRAKGSGELFF. The CDR3 DNA reads TGTGCCAGCAGCCAGTTTACGGACAGGGCGAAGGGATCCGGGGAGCTGTTTTTT. The chain is built from TRBV4-2 and TRBJ2-2; 8 bases agree with TRBD1. After removal of 3 bases from V and 6 bases from J, the junction contained 15 bases not matched to a gene. The germline V gene has CDR1 LGHNA and CDR2 YNFKEQ. The CDR3 spans 18 residues.

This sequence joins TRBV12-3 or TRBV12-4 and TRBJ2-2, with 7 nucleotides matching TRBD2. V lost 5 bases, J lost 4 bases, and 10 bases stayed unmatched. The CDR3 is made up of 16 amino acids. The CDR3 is CASSQLGGVRTGELFF. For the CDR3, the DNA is TGTGCCAGCAGTCAATTGGGGGGGGTTCGCACCGGGGAGCTGTTTTTT.

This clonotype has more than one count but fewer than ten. DNA for the CDR3: TGCAGCGTTGTCTTCAGCACAGGCACCGGGGAGCTGTTTTTT. This encodes CSVVFSTGTGELFF. This chain connects TRBV29-1 to TRBJ2-2; D is possibly TRBD1 (5 bases). V lost 4 bases and J 4 bases, leaving 13 bases between the germline ends. In germline, CDR1 is SQVTM, CDR2 ANQGSEA. The CDR3 has 14 residues.

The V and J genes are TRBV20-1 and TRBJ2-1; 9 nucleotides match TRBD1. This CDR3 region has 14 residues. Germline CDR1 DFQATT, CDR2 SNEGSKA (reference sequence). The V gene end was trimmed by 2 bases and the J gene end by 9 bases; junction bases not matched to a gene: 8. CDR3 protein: CSARPGTGRGEQFF. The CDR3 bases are TGCAGTGCTAGACCCGGGACAGGGCGAGGTGAGCAGTTCTTC.

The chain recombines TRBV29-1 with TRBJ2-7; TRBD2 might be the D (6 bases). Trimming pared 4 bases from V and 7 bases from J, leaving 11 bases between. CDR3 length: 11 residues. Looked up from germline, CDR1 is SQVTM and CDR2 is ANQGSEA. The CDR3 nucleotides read TGCAGCGTTGCCACTAGCCGGGAGCAGTACTTC. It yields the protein CSVATSREQYF.

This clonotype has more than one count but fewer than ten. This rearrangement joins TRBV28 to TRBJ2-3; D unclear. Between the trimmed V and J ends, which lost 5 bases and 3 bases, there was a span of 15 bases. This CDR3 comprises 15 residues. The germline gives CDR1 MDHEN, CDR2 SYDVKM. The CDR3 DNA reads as TGTGCCAGCAGTGAAACCTTTGGGGTAACAGATACGCAGTATTTT. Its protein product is CASSETFGVTDTQYF.

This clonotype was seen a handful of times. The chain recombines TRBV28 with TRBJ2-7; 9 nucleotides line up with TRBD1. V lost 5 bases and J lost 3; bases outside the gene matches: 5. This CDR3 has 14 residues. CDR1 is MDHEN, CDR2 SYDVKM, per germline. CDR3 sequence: CASSPGDRVYEQYF. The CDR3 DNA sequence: TGTGCCAGCAGTCCGGGGGACAGGGTCTACGAGCAGTACTTC.

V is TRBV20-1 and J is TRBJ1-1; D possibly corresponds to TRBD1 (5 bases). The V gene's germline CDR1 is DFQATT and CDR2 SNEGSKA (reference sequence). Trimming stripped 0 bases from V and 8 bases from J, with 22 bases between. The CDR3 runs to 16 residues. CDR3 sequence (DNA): TGCAGTGCTAGAGATTCATCCACTGGGGGGGTTGACGAAGCTTTCTTT. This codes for CSARDSSTGGVDEAFF.

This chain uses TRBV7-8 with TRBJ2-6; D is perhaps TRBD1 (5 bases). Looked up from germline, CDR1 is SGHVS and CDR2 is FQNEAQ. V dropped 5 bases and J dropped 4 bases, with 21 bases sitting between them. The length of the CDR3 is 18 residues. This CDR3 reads CASSLWGASSSGANVLTF. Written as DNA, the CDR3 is TGTGCCAGCAGCCTTTGGGGCGCAAGTTCGTCCGGGGCCAACGTCCTGACTTTC.

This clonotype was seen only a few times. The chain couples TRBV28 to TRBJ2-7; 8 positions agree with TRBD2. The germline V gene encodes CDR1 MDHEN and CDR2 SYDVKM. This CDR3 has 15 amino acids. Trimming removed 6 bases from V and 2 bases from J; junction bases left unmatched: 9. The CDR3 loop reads CASSSNGGRTYEQYF. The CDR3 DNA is TGTGCCAGCAGCTCAAACGGCGGGAGGACCTACGAGCAGTACTTC.

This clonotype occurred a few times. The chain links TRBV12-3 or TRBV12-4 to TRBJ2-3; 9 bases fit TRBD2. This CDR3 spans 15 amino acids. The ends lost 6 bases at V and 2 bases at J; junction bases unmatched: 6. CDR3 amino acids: CASRISGGYTDTQYF. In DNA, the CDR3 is TGTGCCAGCAGGATTAGCGGGGGTTACACAGATACGCAGTATTTT.

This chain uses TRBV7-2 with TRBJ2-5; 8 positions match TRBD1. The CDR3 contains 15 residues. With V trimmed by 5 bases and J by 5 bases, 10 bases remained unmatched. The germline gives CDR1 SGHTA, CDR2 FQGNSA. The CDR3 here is CASSPRGLILETQYF. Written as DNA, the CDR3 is TGTGCCAGCAGCCCCAGGGGGCTTATTTTGGAGACCCAGTACTTC.